Sequencing of this T cell receptor beta chain was carried out in a study of metastatic and nonmetastatic thyroid tumors. Whole-study context: Repertoire comparisons spanned blood and tumor or nodule tissue from malignant and benign thyroid patients.

Nobody among the patients had been given any treatment before thyroid surgery. The CDR3 covers 15 residues. The ends were cut back, 0 bases at V and 9 bases at J, with 15 bases in the middle. Germline V gives CDR1 LGHNA, CDR2 YSLEER. Using MiXCR, TCRdb re-called clones from the PCR reads. The repertoire consists of over 20,000 clones, with approximately 15% occurring once and the leading ten covering around a fifth. This clone was seen a few times. Sequencing input: blood. This TCR derives from a female donor with papillary thyroid cancer or a benign thyroid nodule (not recorded which). Some clones in this sample may be carry-over from other donors' samples. The chain employs TRBV4-3 and TRBJ2-4; a possible D gene is TRBD2 (6 bases). CDR3 DNA sequence: TGCGCCAGCAGCCAAGATCGAAGTGGGGGGTCCATTCAGTACTTC. It codes for CASSQDRSGGSIQYF.